Listed here are 13 T cell receptor beta chains from one sample, sequenced in a study of immune heterogeneity within non-small cell lung tumors. TCR beta CDR3 was amplified by multiplex PCR using 32 V and 13 J primers. TCRdb ran MiXCR on the multiplex PCR reads and lists one entry per CDR3 protein. The table includes 20,000 to 25,000 distinct CDR3 sequences, 25% to 35% detected once. Bulk tumor genomic DNA constituted the template, at approximately 600 ng per sample. Biopsies that were spaced far apart were taken, several per primary tumor, during surgery. Patients with untreated, newly diagnosed non-small cell lung cancer underwent curative surgery. Sequencing input: lung tumor tissue. The source is a man between 40 and 49 years old with non-small cell lung cancer.

To note about this clonotype: A much bigger clone sits one base away, suggesting this may be a read error. The chain is built from TRBV27 and TRBJ1-5; TRBD1 matches at 8 bases. CDR1 is MNHEY, CDR2 SMNVEV, per germline (reference sequence). The CDR3 has 13 amino acids. The DNA for the CDR3 is TGTCCCATCTCAGGGGGCCCCAATCAGCCCCAGCATTTT. Translated, it gives CPISGGPNQPQHF.

Only a few counts were recorded for this clonotype. The chain recombines TRBV9 with TRBJ2-3; D not certain. The germline V gene encodes CDR1 SGDLS and CDR2 YYNGEE. The CDR3 runs to 16 residues. V lost 0 bases and J 0 bases, leaving 11 bases between the germline ends. The CDR3 coding sequence is TGTGCCAGCAGCGTAGGTGGCGGAAAAAGCACAGATACGCAGTATTTT. Translating gives CASSVGGGKSTDTQYF. The entire variable domain, with the rest obtained from reference TRBV9 and TRBJ2-3, is as follows: DSGVTQTPKHLITATGQRVTLRCSPRSGDLSVYWYQQSLDQGLQFLIQYYNGEERAKGNILERFSAQQFPDLHSELNLSSLELGDSALYFCASSVGGGKSTDTQYFGPGTRLTVL.

This clonotype is medium-sized (0.01 to 0.1%) within its sample. The chain is built from TRBV28 and TRBJ1-5, with TRBD1 identical over 7 bases. Germline-derived CDR1 and CDR2 are MDHEN and SYDVKM. CDR3 size: 15 residues. J was trimmed by 4 bases and V by 10 bases; bases with no gene match: 13. DNA for the CDR3: TGTGCCACCAGGGACAGCGCGATGGGTAATCAGCCCCAGCATTTT. Protein: CATRDSAMGNQPQHF. The full variable domain, with the rest looked up from reference TRBV28 and TRBJ1-5, is DVKVTQSSRYLVKRTGEKVFLECVQDMDHENMFWYRQDPGLGLRLIYFSYDVKMKEKGDIPEGYSVSREKKERFSLILESASTNQTSMYLCATRDSAMGNQPQHFGDGTRLSIL.

A few counts support this clonotype. The rearrangement uses TRBV6-2 or TRBV6-3 and TRBJ2-3; TRBD2 agrees at 10 bases. Germline loops: CDR1 MNHEY, CDR2 SVGEGT. The CDR3 contains 13 residues. Trimming removed 8 bases from V and 7 bases from J; junction bases left unmatched: 6. The CDR3 is CASLLAGSNTQYF. The CDR3 DNA reads TGTGCCAGCCTACTAGCGGGATCAAATACGCAGTATTTT.

In this sample, this clonotype turned up many times. The rearrangement uses TRBV7-8 and TRBJ2-7, with 9 bases matching TRBD2. The CDR3 is made up of 15 amino acids. Germline-derived CDR1 and CDR2 are SGHVS and FQNEAQ. Losses at the gene ends were 3 bases for V and 4 bases for J; bases not matched to a gene: 7. CDR3 bases: TGTGCCAGCAGCTTGGCGGGAGGGCCTCAGTACGAGCAGTACTTC. It codes for CASSLAGGPQYEQYF.

At least ten counts were recorded for this clonotype. The chain is built from TRBV4-1 and TRBJ1-2; D is possibly TRBD1 (6 bases). V lost 5 bases and J 2 bases, leaving 15 bases between the germline ends. Germline CDR1 MGHRA, CDR2 YSYEKL. The CDR3 sequence is 15 residues long. As DNA, the CDR3 is TGCGCCAGCAGCGTCCGGGACACTTTAAACTATGGCTACACCTTC. Amino acid sequence: CASSVRDTLNYGYTF.

This chain connects TRBV24-1 to TRBJ2-7; TRBD1 matches 10 bases. V was pared by 5 bases and J by 1 base, with 19 bases of the junction left unmatched. The CDR3 totals 20 residues. Germline V CDR1 and CDR2: KGHDR, SFDVKD. CDR3 amino acids: CATSVPQTGTGDRPSYEQYF. CDR3 in DNA: TGTGCCACCAGTGTCCCCCAGACCGGGACAGGGGATCGACCATCCTACGAGCAGTACTTC.

This clonotype was found a few times. The genes are TRBV5-1 and TRBJ2-3; D call uncertain. CDR1 is SGHRS and CDR2 is YFSETQ in the germline V gene. V lost 0 bases to trimming and J lost 1 base, with 6 bases between them. There are 14 residues in the CDR3. CDR3 DNA: TGCGCCAGCAGCTTGGCGGTAGGCACAGATACGCAGTATTTT. Translation gives CASSLAVGTDTQYF.

Judged by abundance, this clonotype is medium-sized. The chain uses TRBV6-5 and TRBJ2-7, with D perhaps matching TRBD1 (5 bases). Germline CDR1 and CDR2: MNHEY and SVGAGI. The CDR3 covers 13 residues. V lost 2 bases and J 3 bases, leaving 8 bases between the germline ends. The CDR3, as DNA: TGTGCCAGCAGTTACCAGGGTCACTACGAGCAGTACTTC. Translated, it gives CASSYQGHYEQYF.

A note on this clonotype: An end of the junction differs from the germline gene, which may be a read error. The J gene is TRBJ1-1, the V gene TRBV6-9; D gene uncertain. The germline V gene has CDR1 MNHGY and CDR2 SVAAGI. The CDR3 covers 13 residues. CDR3 DNA sequence: TGTGCCAGCAGTTACGATGCGAACACTGAAGCTTTATTT. Amino acid sequence: CASSYDANTEALF.

This clonotype was recorded once. The chain is built from TRBV11-2 and TRBJ2-1, with no clear D. Germline V gene sequence: CDR1 SGHAT, CDR2 FQNNGV. This CDR3 has 15 residues. V was shortened by 2 bases and J by 1 base, with 9 bases between the two germline ends. This CDR3 is CASSLQFQSYNEQFF. CDR3 DNA: TGTGCCAGCAGCTTACAGTTTCAATCCTACAATGAGCAGTTCTTC.

About this clonotype itself: A read error may be the cause here, since a much bigger clone is one base away. This chain connects TRBV6-2 or TRBV6-3 to TRBJ2-7; 8 bases are a match to TRBD1. Germline V gene lookup returns CDR1 MNHEY and CDR2 SVGEGT. The CDR3 is 14 amino acids. The CDR3 is CASSHRGISYDQYF. Written as DNA, the CDR3 is TGTGCCAGCAGCCACAGGGGGATCTCCTACGATCAGTACTTC.

This clonotype was seen at least ten times. CDR3 protein: CASSLKETSGRSWDEQYF. The CDR3 DNA is TGCGCCAGCAGCTTAAAGGAGACTAGCGGGAGGAGTTGGGACGAGCAGTACTTC. The J gene is TRBJ2-7, the V gene TRBV4-1, with 13 bases identical to TRBD2. Trimming at V came to 5 bases and at J to 5 bases, leaving 15 bases not matched to a gene. The CDR3 loop spans 18 amino acids. Per the germline V gene, CDR1 is MGHRA and CDR2 is YSYEKL.